This entry lists 15 T cell receptor beta chains sequenced from one sample in a study of T-cell memory formation after mild COVID-19. A single record per CDR3 protein comes from TCRdb applying MiXCR to the 5' RACE reads. The sample holds approximately 400,000 distinct CDR3 sequences; approximately 24% are singletons and the top ten take 7% to 9.5%. The specimen sequenced was PBMCs or a T cell subset sorted from them (not recorded which). The receptors were gathered from an adult woman who had mild COVID-19 (a few samples of this study predate the infection). Cell type and time point are not known.

J is TRBJ1-5 and V is TRBV5-6; 8 bases align to TRBD1. The CDR3 length is 16 residues. Germline assignment: CDR1 SGHDT and CDR2 YYEEEE. J was trimmed by 4 bases and V by 2 bases; bases with no gene match: 8. The CDR3 DNA is TGTGCCAGCAGCTTAGACAGGGGATACGGGAATCAGCCCCAGCATTTT. This gives the protein CASSLDRGYGNQPQHF.

The rearrangement links TRBV6-5 to TRBJ1-5; the D gene is possibly TRBD1 (5 bases). Germline loops: CDR1 MNHEY, CDR2 SVGAGI. The CDR3 length is 16 residues. The germline V and J ends were trimmed by 7 bases and 2 bases, with 18 bases remaining between them. This CDR3 is CASTPSGGAGNQPQHF. The CDR3 DNA is TGTGCCAGCACCCCCTCGGGGGGTGCCGGCAATCAGCCCCAGCATTTT.

This sequence joins TRBV5-6 and TRBJ2-1, with D perhaps assigned TRBD1 or TRBD2 (5 bases each). CDR1 is SGHDT and CDR2 is YYEEEE in the germline V gene. V was trimmed by 1 base and J by 3 bases, leaving 8 bases between them. This CDR3 region has 14 residues. CDR3 in amino acids: CASSLTGRYNEQFF. The CDR3 DNA sequence: TGTGCCAGCAGCTTGACGGGGCGCTACAATGAGCAGTTCTTC. Filled out from reference TRBV5-6 and TRBJ2-1, the complete variable domain reads DAGVTQSPTHLIKTRGQQVTLRCSPKSGHDTVSWYQQALGQGPQFIFQYYEEEERQRGNFPDRFSGHQFPNYSSELNVNALLLGDSALYLCASSLTGRYNEQFFGPGTRLTVL.

The genes are TRBV4-1 and TRBJ1-1, with D maybe TRBD1 (5 bases). The V end was cut by 0 bases, the J end by 1 base, with 9 bases between. This CDR3 comprises 15 residues. CDR1 and CDR2 from the germline V gene are MGHRA and YSYEKL. The CDR3 loop is CASSQEWGGNTEAFF. In nucleotides, the CDR3 is TGCGCCAGCAGCCAAGAATGGGGGGGGAACACTGAAGCTTTCTTT.

This clonotype was observed a handful of times. V gene TRBV12-3 or TRBV12-4 combines with J gene TRBJ2-7; D is perhaps TRBD1 (6 bases). V was pared by 8 bases and J by 3 bases, with 17 bases between. CDR3 length equals 14 residues. Written as DNA, the CDR3 is TGTGCCAGCGGATGGGCCCCGACAGGCTACGAGCAGTACTTC. Translated: CASGWAPTGYEQYF.

This clonotype was detected only a few times. V is TRBV20-1 and J is TRBJ2-3; 7 bases agree with TRBD2. Germline-derived CDR1 and CDR2 are DFQATT and SNEGSKA (reference sequence). V was clipped by 4 bases and J by 2 bases; unmatched bases: 6. CDR3 size: 14 residues. CDR3: CSAISGTTTDTQYF. The CDR3 DNA follows: TGCAGTGCTATCTCCGGGACTACCACAGATACGCAGTATTTT.

This clonotype was seen only a few times. The rearrangement joins TRBV4-3 to TRBJ2-1; the D gene is possibly TRBD2 (6 bases). Per germline, CDR1 LGHNA and CDR2 YSLEER. This CDR3 has 14 amino acids. Trimming removed 2 bases from V and 6 bases from J, with 11 bases in between. CDR3 sequence reads: CASSQIGSGNEQFF. CDR3 nucleotides: TGCGCCAGCAGCCAAATCGGGAGCGGCAATGAGCAGTTCTTC.

This clonotype has a single count. The chain recombines TRBV7-2 with TRBJ2-3, with 9 nucleotides matching TRBD2. Germline-derived CDR1 and CDR2 are SGHTA and FQGNSA. V was pared by 5 bases and J by 2 bases, with 11 bases of the junction left unmatched. The CDR3 is 17 residues long. Here the CDR3 reads CASSTRLADGLTDTQYF. CDR3 nucleotide sequence: TGTGCCAGCAGCACCCGACTAGCGGACGGCCTCACAGATACGCAGTATTTT.

This clonotype occurred a few times. CDR3 region: CASSPRGGGPSTGELFF. The CDR3 DNA sequence: TGCGCCAGCAGCCCCCGCGGGGGAGGGCCGAGTACCGGGGAGCTGTTTTTT. V gene TRBV4-1 combines with J gene TRBJ2-2; 7 bases align to TRBD2. The V gene's germline CDR1 is MGHRA and CDR2 YSYEKL. The CDR3 totals 17 residues. V was pared by 4 bases and J by 5 bases, with 13 bases of the junction left unmatched.

V gene TRBV6-2 or TRBV6-3 combines with J gene TRBJ2-3; 13 bases are shared with TRBD2. The CDR3 length is 14 residues. Germline CDR1 and CDR2: MNHEY and SVGEGT. V lost 6 bases, J lost 5 bases, and 2 bases stayed unmatched. CDR3 nucleotide sequence: TGTGCCAGCAGCTGGACTAGCGGGGGAGATACGCAGTATTTT. It specifies CASSWTSGGDTQYF.

This clonotype occurred a few times. This sequence joins TRBV9 and TRBJ1-2, with 7 bases fitting TRBD1. CDR1 SGDLS and CDR2 YYNGEE come from the germline V gene. V shed 2 bases and J 3 bases; nucleotides not matched to a gene: 1. The CDR3 sequence is 13 residues long. The CDR3 spells CASSVGTDYGYTF. CDR3 nucleotides: TGTGCCAGCAGCGTGGGGACAGACTATGGCTACACCTTC. Variable domain in full (rest from reference TRBV9 and TRBJ1-2): DSGVTQTPKHLITATGQRVTLRCSPRSGDLSVYWYQQSLDQGLQFLIQYYNGEERAKGNILERFSAQQFPDLHSELNLSSLELGDSALYFCASSVGTDYGYTFGSGTRLTVV.

This clonotype was found a few times. This rearrangement joins TRBV7-8 to TRBJ2-3, with D perhaps matching TRBD2 (6 bases). This CDR3 has 13 residues. Germline V gene sequence: CDR1 SGHVS, CDR2 FQNEAQ. V was trimmed by 7 bases and J by 1 base, leaving 9 bases between them. The CDR3 sequence is CASNQRGTDTQYF. The CDR3 coding sequence is TGTGCCAGCAACCAGCGGGGCACAGATACGCAGTATTTT.

The chain joins TRBV7-6 to TRBJ2-7; 9 bases match TRBD1. V shed 0 bases, J shed 6 bases, and the junction held 6 bases outside the gene matches. There are 15 residues in the CDR3. The germline V gene has CDR1 SGHVS and CDR2 FNYEAQ. The DNA for the CDR3 is TGTGCCAGCAGCTTAGCCCCGGACAGGGGATCCGAGCAGTACTTC. Translation gives CASSLAPDRGSEQYF.

The chain employs TRBV9 and TRBJ1-1; D is unclear. The CDR3 runs 14 residues. Germline V gene lookup returns CDR1 SGDLS and CDR2 YYNGEE. V shed 3 bases and J shed 0 bases, with 9 bases lying between them. The CDR3 protein is CASSGDMLNTEAFF. In nucleotides, the CDR3 is TGTGCCAGCAGCGGAGACATGTTGAACACTGAAGCTTTCTTT.

The rearrangement links TRBV5-1 to TRBJ2-5; D gene ambiguous. Trimming removed 5 bases from V and 5 bases from J, with 10 bases in between. Per germline, CDR1 SGHRS and CDR2 YFSETQ. The CDR3 is 12 amino acids. The CDR3 reads CASSPKEETQYF. In nucleotides, the CDR3 is TGCGCCAGCAGTCCAAAGGAGGAGACCCAGTACTTC.